This T cell receptor beta chain is drawn from a study of blood T cell repertoires in COVID-19. Between the trimmed V and J ends, which lost 8 bases and 4 bases, there was a span of 8 bases. CDR3 size: 11 residues. Germline loops: CDR1 MNHEY, CDR2 SMNVEV (reference sequence). Methods used by the authors: Amplification with reference gene primers provided the estimates of nucleated cell counts. Sequencing was performed with immunoSEQ multiplex PCR; in TCRdb, only in-frame clones are kept and a portion is missing. D and trimming were read from the DNA, whereas the V and J calls and clone size are those reported in that table. The data contain some 180,000 clones, 80% to 85% of them singletons.

Sequencing was done on a sample of peripheral blood. V and J are TRBV27 and TRBJ1-2; possibly TRBD1 for D (5 bases). The TCR originated in a woman in her 40s with COVID-19, enrolled during active disease. The CDR3 spells CASQGPYGYTF. The DNA of the CDR3 is TGTGCCAGCCAGGGCCCCTATGGCTACACCTTC.